These 10 T cell receptor beta chains came from one sample sequenced in a study of regulatory T cells in long-lasting Graves disease. For TCR beta, libraries came from iRepertoire HTBI primers and Arm-PCR of CDR3 regions. TCRdb fed the multiplex PCR reads into MiXCR, producing one record per CDR3 protein. The table includes 540,000 or so distinct CDR3 sequences, about 13% detected once. This sample's time point: newly diagnosed GD, antithyroid drugs for less than 3 months. Making the TCR library involved RNA that had been extracted from PBMCs. The same sample was also used in a study of T cells in Graves' hyperthyroidism and ophthalmopathy.

The sample consisted of peripheral blood mononuclear cells (PBMCs), taken at new diagnosis, from a patient treated with antithyroid drugs. Receptors originate from a man aged 25 to 45 with Graves disease.

This clonotype occurred many times. V and J are TRBV20-1 and TRBJ1-1; TRBD1 might be the D (5 bases). The CDR3 spans 14 residues. V was clipped by 6 bases and J by 4 bases, with 18 bases between them. The germline V gene has CDR1 DFQATT and CDR2 SNEGSKA (reference sequence). The CDR3 DNA sequence: TGCAGTGCCAAAGCAGCAGGGCGTAGCACTGAAGCTTTCTTT. Protein: CSAKAAGRSTEAFF.

The sample holds a few counts of this clonotype. The gene calls are TRBV14 and TRBJ1-4; a weak D match, TRBD1 (5 bases). Per germline, CDR1 SGHDN and CDR2 FVKESK. Trimming cost V 3 bases and J 10 bases, with 15 bases left between them. The CDR3 length is 14 residues. This CDR3 reads CASSQAGTSRKLFF. The CDR3 nucleotides are TGTGCCAGCAGCCAGGCCGGGACCTCAAGAAAACTGTTTTTT. The whole variable domain, remainder taken from reference TRBV14 and TRBJ1-4, is EAGVTQFPSHSVIEKGQTVTLRCDPISGHDNLYWYRRVMGKEIKFLLHFVKESKQDESGMPNNRFLAERTGGTYSTLKVQPAELEDSGVYFCASSQAGTSRKLFFGSGTQLSVL.

This clonotype was found a few times. A far more abundant clone sits one base away, making this likely a read error. This chain connects TRBV25-1 to TRBJ2-7; the D gene is possibly TRBD1 (5 bases). Germline V CDR1 and CDR2: MGHDK, SYGVNS. The CDR3 sequence is 13 residues long. The V end was cut by 4 bases, the J end by 4 bases, with 11 bases between. The CDR3 protein is CASSGTAGYEQYF. As DNA, the CDR3 is TGTGCCAGCAGTGGGACGGCAGGGTACGAGCAGTACTTC.

This clonotype has a count of ten or more. V usage is TRBV9 and J usage is TRBJ1-2, with a possible D match to TRBD1 (6 bases). The V gene lost 3 bases and the J gene lost 2 bases, with 14 bases spanning the gap. This CDR3 comprises 15 residues. Per the germline V gene, CDR1 is SGDLS and CDR2 is YYNGEE. The CDR3 DNA reads as TGTGCCAGCAGCGGCCACAGGGATAGGAACTATGGCTACACCTTC. Amino acid sequence: CASSGHRDRNYGYTF.

The V gene is TRBV4-1, the J gene TRBJ2-7; D not certain. CDR1 and CDR2 from the germline V gene are MGHRA and YSYEKL. The V gene lost 0 bases and the J gene lost 6 bases, with 9 bases spanning the gap. CDR3 length equals 13 residues. The CDR3 DNA reads as TGCGCCAGCAGCCAAGATCTTGCTAGCGAGCAGTACTTC. Translating gives CASSQDLASEQYF.

This clonotype showed up many times. The V gene is TRBV12-3 or TRBV12-4, the J gene TRBJ1-5; a weak D match, TRBD1 (5 bases). V was cut by 7 bases and J by 4 bases, with 17 bases left in between. CDR3 length equals 15 residues. In DNA form, the CDR3 reads TGTGCCAGCATTCGAGGGGCAGGGCTAAATCAGCCCCAGCATTTT. Translating gives CASIRGAGLNQPQHF.

This clonotype was seen many times. The V call is TRBV5-1, the J call TRBJ2-1; tentative D call: TRBD2 (5 bases). Per the germline V gene, CDR1 is SGHRS and CDR2 is YFSETQ. The CDR3 covers 14 residues. V shed 2 bases and J shed 0 bases, with 6 bases lying between them. The CDR3: CASSFEGSYNEQFF. CDR3 sequence (DNA): TGCGCCAGCAGCTTTGAGGGCTCCTACAATGAGCAGTTCTTC.

The chain recombines TRBV28 with TRBJ1-5; no clear D gene. The CDR3 is made up of 13 amino acids. In germline, CDR1 is MDHEN, CDR2 SYDVKM. V was trimmed by 9 bases and J by 1 base, leaving 10 bases between them. The CDR3 DNA follows: TGTGCCAGTGTAAGCTACAGCAATCAGCCCCAGCATTTT. Its translation is CASVSYSNQPQHF.

In its sample, this clonotype was seen many times. The V call is TRBV27, the J call TRBJ2-7; 12 nucleotides align to TRBD2. Germline CDR1 reads MNHEY; CDR2 reads SMNVEV (reference sequence). After removal of 5 bases from V and 7 bases from J, the junction contained 6 bases not matched to a gene. CDR3 length: 14 amino acids. This CDR3 is CASSRTSGIEEQYF. CDR3 nucleotide sequence: TGTGCCAGCAGTCGGACTAGCGGGATTGAAGAGCAGTACTTC.

This clonotype was seen ten or more times. A much more abundant neighbour one base away suggests this may be a read error. The genes are TRBV7-9 and TRBJ2-5; 9 nucleotides line up with TRBD1. Germline CDR1 reads SEHNR; CDR2 reads FQNEAQ (reference sequence). This CDR3 contains 13 residues. Trimming took 6 bases from V and 5 from J; bases not matched to a gene: 4. The CDR3 spells CASRPGTGETQYF. CDR3 nucleotides: TGTGCCAGCAGGCCCGGGACAGGGGAGACCCAGTACTTC.